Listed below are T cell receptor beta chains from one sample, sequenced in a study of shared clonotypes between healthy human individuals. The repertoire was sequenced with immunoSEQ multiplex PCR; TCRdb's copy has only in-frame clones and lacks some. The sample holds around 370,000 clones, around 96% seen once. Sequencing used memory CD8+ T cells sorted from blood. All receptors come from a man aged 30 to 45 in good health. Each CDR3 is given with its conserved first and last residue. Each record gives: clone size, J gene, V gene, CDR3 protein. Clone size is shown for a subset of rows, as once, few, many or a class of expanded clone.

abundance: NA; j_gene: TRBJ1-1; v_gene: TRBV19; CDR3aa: CASSMDRGWTEAFF
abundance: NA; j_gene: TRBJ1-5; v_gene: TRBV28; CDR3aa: CASSGQGGQPQHF
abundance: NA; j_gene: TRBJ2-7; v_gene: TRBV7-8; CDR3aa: CASSSGGREQYF
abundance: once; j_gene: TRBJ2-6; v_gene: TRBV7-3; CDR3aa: CASSSGANVLTF
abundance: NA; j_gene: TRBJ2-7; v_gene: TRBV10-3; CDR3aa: CAISLVGSFYEQYF
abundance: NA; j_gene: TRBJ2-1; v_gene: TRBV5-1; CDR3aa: CASQASGGNEQFF
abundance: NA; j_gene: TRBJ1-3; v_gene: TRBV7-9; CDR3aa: CASSLLGTGAGNTIYF
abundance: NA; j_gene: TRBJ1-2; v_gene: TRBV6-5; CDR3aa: CASRGTGGRYGYTF
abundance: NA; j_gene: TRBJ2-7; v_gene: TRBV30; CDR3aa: CAWTSGAYEQYF
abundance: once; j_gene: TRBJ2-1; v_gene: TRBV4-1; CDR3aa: CASSQGTSGKAAYNEQFF
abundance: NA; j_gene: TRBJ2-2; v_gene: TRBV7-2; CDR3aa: CASRRTGAPPGELFF
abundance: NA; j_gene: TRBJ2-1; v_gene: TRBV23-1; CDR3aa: CASISGSLLNEQFF
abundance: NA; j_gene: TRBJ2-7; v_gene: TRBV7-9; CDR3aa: CASSQTSGAYEQYF
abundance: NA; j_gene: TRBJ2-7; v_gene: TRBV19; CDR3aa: CASSMGGRFPYEQYF
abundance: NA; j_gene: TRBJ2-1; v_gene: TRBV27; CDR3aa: CASIRRAGDNEQFF
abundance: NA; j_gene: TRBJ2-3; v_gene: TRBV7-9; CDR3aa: CASSLPGQLADTQYF
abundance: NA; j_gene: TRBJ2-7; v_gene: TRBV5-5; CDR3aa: CASSRGQRLYF
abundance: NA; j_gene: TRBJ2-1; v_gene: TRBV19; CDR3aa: CASSMGTSGNEQFF
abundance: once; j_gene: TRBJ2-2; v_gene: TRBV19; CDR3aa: CASSIGGGELFF
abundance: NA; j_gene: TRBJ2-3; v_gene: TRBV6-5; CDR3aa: CASSYGLGSTDTQYF
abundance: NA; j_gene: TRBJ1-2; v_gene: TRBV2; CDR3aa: CASSAQGDGYTF
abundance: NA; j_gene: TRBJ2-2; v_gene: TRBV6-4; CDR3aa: CASRPGGDTGELFF
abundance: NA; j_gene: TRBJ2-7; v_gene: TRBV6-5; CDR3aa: CASSGGPFYEQYF
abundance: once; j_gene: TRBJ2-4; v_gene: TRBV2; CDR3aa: CASRGTVAKNIQYF
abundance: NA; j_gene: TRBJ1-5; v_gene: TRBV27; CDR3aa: CASSLGSWSNQPQHF
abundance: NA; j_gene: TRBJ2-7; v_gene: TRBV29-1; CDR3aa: CSVGSHNSSYEQYF
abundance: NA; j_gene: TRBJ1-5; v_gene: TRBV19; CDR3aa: CASREHTNHQPQHF
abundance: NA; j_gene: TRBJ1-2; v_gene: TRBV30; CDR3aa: CAWSVGLNYGYTF
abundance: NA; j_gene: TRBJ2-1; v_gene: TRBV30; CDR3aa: CAWGLGGNEQFF
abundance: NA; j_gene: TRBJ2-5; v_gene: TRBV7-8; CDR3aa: CASSLAGRQETQYF
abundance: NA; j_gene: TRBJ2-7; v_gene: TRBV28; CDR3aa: CASSSPGANIYEQYF
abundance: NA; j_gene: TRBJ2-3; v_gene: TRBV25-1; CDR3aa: CASSPSGSATDTQYF
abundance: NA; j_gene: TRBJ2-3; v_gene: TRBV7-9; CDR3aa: CASRPSLGLAGNTDTQYF
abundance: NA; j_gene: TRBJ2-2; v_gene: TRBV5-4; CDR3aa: CASSFTYTGELFF
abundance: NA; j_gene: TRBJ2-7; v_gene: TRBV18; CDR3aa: CASSPRSGETYEQYF
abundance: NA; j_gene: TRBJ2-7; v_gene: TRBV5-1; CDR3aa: CASSLVTTSSYEQYF
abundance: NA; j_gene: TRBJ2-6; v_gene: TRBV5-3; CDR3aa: CARSLVDRGRSLSGANVLTF
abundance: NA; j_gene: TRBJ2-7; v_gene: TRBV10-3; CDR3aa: CAISESARGPNEQYF
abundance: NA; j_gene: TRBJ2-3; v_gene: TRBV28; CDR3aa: CASSLQGTDTQYF
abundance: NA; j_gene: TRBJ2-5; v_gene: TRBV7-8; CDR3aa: CASSLVRLAVRETQYF
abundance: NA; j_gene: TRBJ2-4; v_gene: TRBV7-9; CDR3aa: CASSLERGTAKRYNIQYF
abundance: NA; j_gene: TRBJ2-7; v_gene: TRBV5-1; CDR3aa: CASSLGGDEQYF
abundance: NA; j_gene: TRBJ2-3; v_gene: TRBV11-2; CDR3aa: CASSPGLATDTQYF
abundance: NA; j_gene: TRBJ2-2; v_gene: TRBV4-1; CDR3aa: CASSQVVSTGGELFF
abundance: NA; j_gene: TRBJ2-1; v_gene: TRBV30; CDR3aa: CAWSVRDRGIDEQFF
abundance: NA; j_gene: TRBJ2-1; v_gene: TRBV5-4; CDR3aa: CASNLGFPSYNEQFF
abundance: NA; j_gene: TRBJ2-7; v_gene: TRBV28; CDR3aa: CASSFQGGGPWEQYF
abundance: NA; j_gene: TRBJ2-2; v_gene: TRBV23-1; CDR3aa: CASSQSISPNFDANTGELFF
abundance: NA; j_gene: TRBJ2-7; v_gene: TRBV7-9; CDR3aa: CASSLHYEQYF
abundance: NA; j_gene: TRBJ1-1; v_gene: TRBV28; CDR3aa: CASSLGGGIGAFF
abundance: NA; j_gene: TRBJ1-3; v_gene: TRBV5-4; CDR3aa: CASSGGQSGNTIYF
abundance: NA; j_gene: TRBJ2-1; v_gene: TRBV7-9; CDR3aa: CASSPRLAGGTNEQFF
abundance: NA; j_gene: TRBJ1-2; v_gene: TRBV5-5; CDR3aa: CASSLRQGVGYTF
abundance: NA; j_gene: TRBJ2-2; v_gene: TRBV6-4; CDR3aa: CASSRRANTGELFF